This T cell receptor (beta chain) was recorded in a study of T cells in localized non-small cell lung cancer. Points from the study as a whole: In uninvolved adjacent lung, T cell clonality reached its highest value, exceeding tumor.

Clones were read by immunoSEQ multiplex PCR, and TCRdb kept only the in-frame ones, dropping some. The sample holds 15,000 to 17,000 clones, around 87% seen once. The CDR3 loop spans 12 amino acids. Germline CDR1 is SQVTM and CDR2 is ANQGSEA. Note on this clone: Its specificity is not known. The junction shows a germline mismatch at one end, possibly a read error.

The chain is built from TRBV29-1 and TRBJ2-5; the match to TRBD1 covers 7 bases. The sequence derives from a male donor at least 60 years old with stage II lung adenocarcinoma. Sequenced material: peripheral blood mononuclear cells, taken before any cancer treatment. The CDR3 protein is CSVEGQVETQYF. CDR3 coding DNA: TGCAGCGTCGAAGGACAGGTAGAGACCCAGTACTTC.